This T cell receptor (beta chain) originates from a study of blood T cell repertoires in COVID-19. Study processing details: Amplification with reference gene primers provided the estimates of nucleated cell counts. The method was immunoSEQ multiplex PCR; TCRdb's version includes in-frame clones alone and lacks a portion of them. The DNA was the basis for D and trimming; V, J and clone size are from that table. Here the sample spans 95,000 to 110,000 clones, around 83% being singletons. This CDR3 contains 13 residues. CDR1 and CDR2 (germline): LNHDA, SQIVND (reference sequence). Trimming cost V 9 bases and J 4 bases, with 14 bases left between them.

This chain connects TRBV19 to TRBJ2-3; perhaps TRBD2 as D (5 bases). The TCR comes from a woman aged 80 or over with active or convalescent COVID-19. Sequences were obtained from peripheral blood. The CDR3 sequence is CASGIMRADTQYF. CDR3 bases: TGTGCCAGCGGTATTATGCGGGCAGATACGCAGTATTTT.